Following are 14 T cell receptor beta chains from one sample sequenced in a study of cytomegalovirus exposure and HLA in healthy donors. The PCR employed 60 Vbeta primers together with 13 Jbeta primers. Using immunoSEQ multiplex PCR, the repertoire was profiled, and TCRdb retains in-frame clones only, with some absent. The sample includes under 200,000 clones, more than 9.5% seen only once; the top ten take roughly 7.7%. Sequencing used PBMCs. The source of these receptors is a man aged 50-59 years in good health and CMV-seropositive.

The V and J genes are TRBV11-3 and TRBJ2-1; TRBD2 agrees at 14 bases. V lost 3 bases and J lost 4; bases outside the gene matches: 5. This CDR3 contains 17 residues. From germline, CDR1 is SGHNT and CDR2 YENEEA. This chain's CDR3 is CASSFRTSGGSYNEQFF. The DNA for the CDR3 is TGTGCCAGCAGCTTCAGGACTAGCGGGGGGTCTTACAATGAGCAGTTCTTC.

This clone has a handful of counts. V is TRBV7-9 and J is TRBJ2-2; D perhaps matches TRBD2 (5 bases). The CDR3 length is 14 residues. CDR1 and CDR2 from the germline V gene are SEHNR and FQNEAQ (reference sequence). V shed 5 bases and J shed 1 base, with 8 bases lying between them. CDR3 sequence: CASSQDWNTGELFF. DNA of the CDR3: TGTGCCAGCAGCCAGGACTGGAACACCGGGGAGCTGTTTTTT.

The V gene is TRBV19, the J gene TRBJ1-6, with no clear D. Germline CDR1 reads LNHDA; CDR2 reads SQIVND (reference sequence). CDR3 size: 12 residues. Trimming removed 1 base from V and 9 bases from J, with 4 bases in between. CDR3 nucleotide sequence: TGTGCCAGTAGTATAGGGAGTTCACCCCTCCACTTT. Amino acids: CASSIGSSPLHF.

This chain joins TRBV7-9 and TRBJ1-4; D not certain. V was cut by 4 bases and J by 6 bases, with 15 bases left in between. Germline CDR1 reads SEHNR; CDR2 reads FQNEAQ (reference sequence). CDR3 length: 15 residues. In DNA, the CDR3 is TGTGCCAGCAGCTCCGGGTCCGAGCCCTATGAAAAACTGTTTTTT. Translated: CASSSGSEPYEKLFF.

This clone showed up just a few times. The V gene is TRBV6-5, the J gene TRBJ1-2; 7 nucleotides match TRBD1. J was trimmed by 4 bases and V by 3 bases; bases with no gene match: 5. Germline assignment: CDR1 MNHEY and CDR2 SVGAGI. This CDR3 is 14 amino acids long. CDR3 bases: TGTGCCAGCAGTTATACGACAGGGACCTATGGCTACACCTTC. As protein: CASSYTTGTYGYTF.

Here the CDR3 DNA reads TGTGCCAGCAGCTTATATTCGGGACAGGGGGTCCAAGAGACCCAGTACTTC. This gives the protein CASSLYSGQGVQETQYF. The chain employs TRBV11-3 and TRBJ2-5; 11 bases fit TRBD1. This CDR3 spans 17 amino acids. Germline CDR1 and CDR2: SGHNT and YENEEA. The J segment lost 1 base and the V segment lost 2 bases, leaving 6 bases of the junction unmatched.

This clone was counted a few times. The V gene is TRBV9, the J gene TRBJ2-5, with TRBD2 matching over 14 bases. The CDR3 extends over 19 amino acids. V shed 4 bases, J shed 5 bases, and the junction held 16 bases outside the gene matches. CDR1 and CDR2 from the germline V gene are SGDLS and YYNGEE. CDR3 protein: CASSSSPGTSGGRRETQYF. The CDR3 DNA is TGTGCCAGCAGCTCCAGTCCTGGGACTAGCGGGGGCCGGAGGGAGACCCAGTACTTC.

There are a few counts of this clone. V and J are TRBV6-5 and TRBJ1-5, with 9 nucleotides matching TRBD1. This CDR3 region has 15 residues. The junction had 5 bases not matched to a gene; V was cut back by 5 bases and J by 3 bases. Germline CDR1 and CDR2: MNHEY and SVGAGI. The CDR3 reads CASSRGQGYNQPQHF. The CDR3 DNA reads as TGTGCCAGCAGTAGGGGACAGGGATACAATCAGCCCCAGCATTTT.

This chain connects TRBV5-5 to TRBJ1-5; a possible D gene is TRBD1 (5 bases). Germline CDR1 is SGHKS and CDR2 is YYEKEE (reference sequence). The CDR3 runs to 15 residues. The V and J ends lost 0 bases and 8 bases respectively, with 15 bases between them. The CDR3 region is CASSLATGLREPQHF. The CDR3 bases are TGTGCCAGCAGCTTGGCCACAGGTCTCCGGGAGCCCCAGCATTTT. Full variable domain (rest looked up from reference TRBV5-5 and TRBJ1-5): DAGVTQSPTHLIKTRGQQVTLRCSPISGHKSVSWYQQVLGQGPQFIFQYYEKEERGRGNFPDRFSARQFPNYSSELNVNALLLGDSALYLCASSLATGLREPQHFGDGTRLSIL.

This clone was observed a handful of times. The chain links TRBV19 to TRBJ1-2; D is unclear. Germline V gene data show CDR1 as LNHDA and CDR2 as SQIVND (reference sequence). The ends were cut back, 6 bases at V and 4 bases at J, with 12 bases in the middle. The CDR3 consists of 13 residues. CDR3 in DNA: TGTGCCAGTAGCCCAGGCGCCTTCTATGGCTACACCTTC. It encodes CASSPGAFYGYTF.

The chain has TRBV4-2 and TRBJ1-4, with D unclear. This CDR3 contains 17 residues. Germline values: CDR1 LGHNA, CDR2 YNFKEQ. Deletions cut 0 bases from V and 0 bases from J, with 11 bases between. The CDR3 region is CASSQEEGNPTNEKLFF. The CDR3 DNA follows: TGTGCCAGCAGCCAAGAGGAGGGAAACCCAACTAATGAAAAACTGTTTTTT.

This clone has just a few counts. The J gene is TRBJ2-1, the V gene TRBV5-8; the D is unclear. The CDR3 runs 14 residues. From germline, CDR1 is SGHTS and CDR2 YDEGEE. V was pared by 0 bases and J by 4 bases, with 8 bases between. The CDR3 nucleotides are TGTGCCAGCAGCTTGGGGCAGGATTACAATGAGCAGTTCTTC. Protein: CASSLGQDYNEQFF.

V is TRBV4-3 and J is TRBJ1-2, with D perhaps TRBD1 (5 bases). This CDR3 region has 16 residues. Per germline, CDR1 LGHNA and CDR2 YSLEER. V was cut by 1 base and J by 2 bases, with 14 bases left in between. CDR3 protein: CASSQAGAGRNYGYTF. In nucleotides, the CDR3 is TGCGCCAGCAGCCAAGCTGGGGCAGGTAGGAACTATGGCTACACCTTC.

The V call is TRBV5-1, the J call TRBJ2-2; possibly TRBD1 for D (6 bases). The CDR3 totals 16 residues. The V end lost 1 base, the J end lost 3 bases, and 13 bases lay between the germline ends. CDR1 SGHRS and CDR2 YFSETQ come from the germline V gene. CDR3 residues: CASSLTRGRDTGELFF. CDR3 coding DNA: TGCGCCAGCAGCTTGACCAGGGGACGTGACACCGGGGAGCTGTTTTTT.